This passage covers 30 T cell receptor beta chains from one sample sequenced in a study of T-cell reconstitution after alpha-beta-depleted transplantation in children. As it was prepared, the TCRbeta library received unique molecular identifiers. TCRdb reprocessed the PCR reads with MiXCR, giving one entry per CDR3 protein. This table holds 500,000 to 750,000 distinct CDR3 sequences, 10% to 15% found once. This sample comprised PBMCs, mostly from graft donor cells, obtained 360 days after TCRalphabeta/CD19-depleted stem cell transplant. These receptors were obtained from a male patient aged 10-17 years who had a stem cell transplant for acute myeloid leukemia, so the T cells may come from the graft donor.

The V call is TRBV5-5, the J call TRBJ2-5; 8 bases fit TRBD1. CDR3 size: 15 residues. Germline V gene lookup returns CDR1 SGHKS and CDR2 YYEKEE (reference sequence). Unmatched junction bases numbered 10, after V lost 5 bases and J lost 4 bases. As DNA, the CDR3 is TGTGCCAGCAGGCCTCAGGGGGCGTTGGGAGAGACCCAGTACTTC. Encoded protein: CASRPQGALGETQYF.

A few counts support this clonotype. The gene calls are TRBV6-2 or TRBV6-3 and TRBJ2-7; 7 nucleotides line up with TRBD2. Losses at the gene ends were 8 bases for V and 7 bases for J; bases not matched to a gene: 14. This CDR3 has 14 residues. Per germline, CDR1 MNHEY and CDR2 SVGEGT. CDR3 amino acids: CASRRLAQVGEQYF. CDR3 coding DNA: TGTGCCAGCCGTCGACTAGCTCAAGTCGGGGAGCAGTACTTC.

This clonotype has just a few counts. The rearrangement joins TRBV12-3 or TRBV12-4 to TRBJ1-6; D not certain. The CDR3 spans 14 residues. The germline V and J ends were trimmed by 2 bases and 9 bases, with 11 bases remaining between them. The CDR3 reads CASSLTNRASPLHF. CDR3 coding DNA: TGTGCCAGCAGTTTAACAAATCGGGCTTCACCCCTCCACTTT.

The genes are TRBV24-1 and TRBJ2-5; 7 bases are shared with TRBD2. CDR1 is KGHDR and CDR2 is SFDVKD in the germline V gene. The length of the CDR3 is 13 residues. V lost 5 bases, J lost 3 bases, and 2 bases stayed unmatched. For the CDR3, the DNA is TGTGCCACCAGTGTGGGAGGGGAAGAGACCCAGTACTTC. It translates to CATSVGGEETQYF.

The CDR3 region has the DNA TGTGCCAGCAGCGGGACAGGGAGTGCGCCCCTCCACTTT. This translates into CASSGTGSAPLHF. The chain is built from TRBV14 and TRBJ1-6, with 9 bases aligning to TRBD1. The germline V gene encodes CDR1 SGHDN and CDR2 FVKESK. V was clipped by 5 bases and J by 13 bases; unmatched bases: 6. CDR3 length equals 13 residues.

V is TRBV6-2 or TRBV6-3 and J is TRBJ2-2, with 8 bases lining up with TRBD2. The CDR3 extends over 17 amino acids. Germline CDR1 is MNHEY and CDR2 is SVGEGT. After removal of 5 bases from V and 2 bases from J, the junction contained 10 bases not matched to a gene. Here the CDR3 DNA reads TGTGCCAGCAGTCCCGGGCGGGCGGGAGGCAACACCGGGGAGCTGTTTTTT. Protein: CASSPGRAGGNTGELFF.

Remarks on this clonotype: Germline and junction disagree at one end, which may indicate a read error. This chain joins TRBV5-1 and TRBJ2-7; D is possibly TRBD1 or TRBD2 (5 bases each). This CDR3 is 15 amino acids long. The germline CDR1 and CDR2 sequences are SGHRS and YFSETQ. The CDR3 DNA reads TGCGCCAGCAGCTTGGAGTCTAGCCAGGGCCTACGAGCAGTATTT. This gives the protein CASSLESSQGLRAVF. Full variable domain (rest looked up from reference TRBV5-1 and TRBJ2-7): KAGVTQTPRYLIKTRGQQVTLSCSPISGHRSVSWYQQTPGQGLQFLFEYFSETQRNKGNFPGRFSGRQFSNSRSEMNVSTLELGDSALYLCASSLESSQGLRAVFGPGTRLTVT.

In this sample, this clonotype turned up many times. The chain combines TRBV28 with TRBJ2-2; 11 positions agree with TRBD2. Germline V lookup: CDR1 MDHEN, CDR2 SYDVKM. CDR3 length equals 16 residues. The junction had 4 bases not matched to a gene; V was cut back by 0 bases and J by 7 bases. The CDR3 loop reads CASSLWTSGVGGELFF. In DNA form, the CDR3 reads TGTGCCAGCAGTTTATGGACTAGCGGGGTAGGCGGGGAGCTGTTTTTT.

This clonotype has a handful of counts. The chain carries TRBV5-1 and TRBJ2-3, with D possibly matching TRBD1 (6 bases). V was shortened by 3 bases and J by 4 bases, with 18 bases between the two germline ends. CDR1 is SGHRS and CDR2 is YFSETQ in the germline V gene. The CDR3 runs to 16 residues. CDR3: CASSSERGSVADTQYF. CDR3 nucleotide sequence: TGCGCCAGCAGCTCGGAGAGGGGGTCTGTTGCAGATACGCAGTATTTT.

This clonotype has a handful of counts. The chain recombines TRBV29-1 with TRBJ2-5, with 10 positions matching TRBD1. The CDR3 spans 15 residues. Trimming cost V 1 base and J 5 bases; bases outside gene matches: 7. Germline CDR1 SQVTM, CDR2 ANQGSEA. The chain's CDR3 is CSVEGPGQGLETQYF. In DNA form, the CDR3 reads TGCAGCGTTGAAGGGCCGGGACAGGGGTTGGAGACCCAGTACTTC.

This clonotype was seen just once. V is TRBV20-1 and J is TRBJ2-1, with D maybe TRBD2 (5 bases). CDR3 length: 14 amino acids. The V end was cut by 6 bases, the J end by 6 bases, with 18 bases between. Per the germline V gene, CDR1 is DFQATT and CDR2 is SNEGSKA (reference sequence). The CDR3 loop reads CSARRRARGNEQFF. The DNA for the CDR3 is TGCAGTGCCCGGAGGAGAGCTAGAGGCAATGAGCAGTTCTTC.

This clonotype has just a few counts. This chain connects TRBV7-2 to TRBJ2-5, with 8 bases fitting TRBD1. The CDR3 has 16 amino acids. Germline lookup yields CDR1 SGHTA and CDR2 FQGNSA. The V and J ends lost 0 bases and 2 bases, in that order; junction bases with no gene match: 5. CDR3 coding DNA: TGTGCCAGCAGCTTAGCCCCGACAGGGGCGCAAGAGACCCAGTACTTC. Its protein is CASSLAPTGAQETQYF.

This clonotype appeared a few times. V gene TRBV7-3 combines with J gene TRBJ2-3, with D possibly TRBD2 on 6 matching bases. Trimming removed 2 bases at V and 1 base at J, with 13 bases between. The germline V gene has CDR1 SGHTA and CDR2 FQGTGA. This CDR3 has 16 residues. Written as DNA, the CDR3 is TGTGCCAGCAGCTTAGGGCGTAGCGGAGGCACAGATACGCAGTATTTT. This codes for CASSLGRSGGTDTQYF.

This clonotype was recorded a few times. V usage is TRBV7-2 and J usage is TRBJ2-5; D is possibly TRBD2 (5 bases). This CDR3 is built from 14 residues. In germline, CDR1 is SGHTA, CDR2 FQGNSA. V lost 1 base and J lost 5, with 11 bases in between. CDR3 sequence reads: CASSLGGVWETQYF. Written as DNA, the CDR3 is TGTGCCAGCAGCTTAGGGGGAGTATGGGAGACCCAGTACTTC.

The chain joins TRBV7-6 to TRBJ2-1; either TRBD1 or TRBD2 may supply D (6 bases each). Trimming took off 1 base at V and 4 bases at J, with 11 bases between the two ends. CDR1 is SGHVS and CDR2 is FNYEAQ in the germline V gene. CDR3 length equals 15 residues. CDR3 protein: CASSLVGGPYNEQFF. The CDR3 DNA reads TGTGCCAGCAGCTTAGTCGGGGGCCCTTACAATGAGCAGTTCTTC.

This clonotype was recorded many times. The gene calls are TRBV28 and TRBJ1-5; the match to TRBD1 covers 9 bases. Germline lookup yields CDR1 MDHEN and CDR2 SYDVKM. V shed 5 bases, J shed 4 bases, and the junction held 9 bases outside the gene matches. The CDR3 is made up of 16 amino acids. The CDR3 nucleotides are TGTGCCAGCAGTACACCGGGACAGGGAATTAATCAGCCCCAGCATTTT. Translated: CASSTPGQGINQPQHF.

The J gene is TRBJ2-3, the V gene TRBV20-1; the match to TRBD1 covers 8 bases. The CDR3 runs 12 residues. Unmatched junction bases numbered 0, after V lost 6 bases and J lost 1 base. The germline CDR1 and CDR2 sequences are DFQATT and SNEGSKA (reference sequence). CDR3 sequence: CSAGQGTDTQYF. CDR3 sequence (DNA): TGCAGTGCGGGACAGGGCACAGATACGCAGTATTTT.

This clonotype was detected only a few times. The chain couples TRBV29-1 to TRBJ1-5, with D possibly TRBD1 on 6 matching bases. Trimming pared 4 bases from V and 1 base from J, leaving 8 bases between. The CDR3 contains 13 residues. Germline V gene sequence: CDR1 SQVTM, CDR2 ANQGSEA. In DNA form, the CDR3 reads TGCAGCGTTGGAGGGGGGAGCAATCAGCCCCAGCATTTT. Amino acid sequence: CSVGGGSNQPQHF.

This clonotype was seen only a few times. The V and J genes are TRBV29-1 and TRBJ2-7; 7 bases fit TRBD1. V lost 1 base and J lost 0; bases outside the gene matches: 15. The CDR3 has 18 amino acids. Per germline, CDR1 SQVTM and CDR2 ANQGSEA. As DNA, the CDR3 is TGCAGCGTTGAAGCCAGGGGGTTAGACAGTGTGAGCTCCTACGAGCAGTACTTC. This encodes CSVEARGLDSVSSYEQYF.

This clonotype was observed a few times. V is TRBV20-1 and J is TRBJ1-2; D remains ambiguous. This CDR3 contains 11 residues. V was trimmed by 3 bases and J by 4 bases, leaving 6 bases between them. Germline CDR1 reads DFQATT; CDR2 reads SNEGSKA (reference sequence). The CDR3: CSASHGYGYTF. The DNA for the CDR3 is TGCAGTGCTAGTCACGGCTATGGCTACACCTTC.

The genes are TRBV20-1 and TRBJ2-5, with D hard to call. Trimming took 3 bases from V and 3 from J, leaving 11 bases between them. This CDR3 is 13 amino acids long. Germline CDR1 is DFQATT and CDR2 is SNEGSKA (reference sequence). CDR3 nucleotides: TGCAGTGCTAGTTCAGGTTTAGAAGAGACCCAGTACTTC. It encodes CSASSGLEETQYF.

This clonotype appeared a few times. The chain carries TRBV6-1 and TRBJ2-1, with 11 nucleotides matching TRBD2. The V and J ends lost 4 bases and 3 bases, in that order; junction bases with no gene match: 14. CDR1 is MNHNS, CDR2 SASEGT, per germline. This CDR3 has 19 residues. CDR3 protein: CASSGNPRLAGHSYNEQFF. Here the CDR3 DNA reads TGTGCCAGCAGTGGGAACCCAAGACTAGCGGGACATAGCTACAATGAGCAGTTCTTC.

The CDR3, as DNA: TGCGCCAGCAGCCAACCCCGGACGTATAGGGGTAATTCACCCCTCCACTTT. This encodes CASSQPRTYRGNSPLHF. V and J are TRBV4-3 and TRBJ1-6; the D gene is possibly TRBD1 (5 bases). Per the germline V gene, CDR1 is LGHNA and CDR2 is YSLEER. V was cut by 2 bases and J by 6 bases, with 17 bases left in between. The CDR3 length is 17 residues.

The chain joins TRBV7-9 to TRBJ1-1, with 8 bases aligning to TRBD1. The V segment lost 2 bases and the J segment 0 bases; nucleotides outside the gene matches: 17. This CDR3 has 20 residues. Looked up from germline, CDR1 is SEHNR and CDR2 is FQNEAQ (reference sequence). CDR3 coding DNA: TGTGCCAGCAGCTTATCTCCGGGACAGGCGCCTCGGGTGGTGAACACTGAAGCTTTCTTT. Amino acids: CASSLSPGQAPRVVNTEAFF.

This clonotype was seen repeatedly, ten times or more. The genes are TRBV12-3 or TRBV12-4 and TRBJ2-3; possibly TRBD2 for D (5 bases). CDR3 length equals 13 residues. Trimming pared 3 bases from V and 4 bases from J, leaving 8 bases between. CDR3 amino acids: CASSFLGADTQYF. CDR3 sequence (DNA): TGTGCCAGCAGTTTTCTGGGAGCAGATACGCAGTATTTT.

This clonotype occurred a few times. This sequence joins TRBV10-3 and TRBJ1-1, with 7 bases identical to TRBD1. The V and J ends lost 7 bases and 0 bases, in that order; junction bases with no gene match: 2. The CDR3 contains 13 residues. Germline-derived CDR1 and CDR2 are ENHRY and SYGVKD. This CDR3 is CAITGQVNTEAFF. The CDR3 bases are TGTGCCATCACCGGACAGGTGAACACTGAAGCTTTCTTT.

The rearrangement joins TRBV10-3 to TRBJ2-5, with D perhaps TRBD2 (5 bases). Germline V gene sequence: CDR1 ENHRY, CDR2 SYGVKD. CDR3 length equals 13 residues. V was trimmed by 4 bases and J by 1 base, leaving 7 bases between them. The CDR3 sequence is CAISGTLQETQYF. CDR3 sequence (DNA): TGTGCCATCAGTGGGACTCTCCAAGAGACCCAGTACTTC.

This clonotype occurred a few times. This chain uses TRBV19 with TRBJ2-1; D is undetermined. CDR1 is LNHDA, CDR2 SQIVND, per germline (reference sequence). Trimming left V 0 bases short and J 12 bases short, with 18 bases between. The CDR3 totals 15 residues. The CDR3 DNA reads TGTGCCAGTAGTATAGATGAGGCCCCTTTTGGTTTGCAGTTCTTC. It specifies CASSIDEAPFGLQFF.

The rearrangement uses TRBV29-1 and TRBJ2-5, with D uncertain. The CDR3 extends over 12 amino acids. Looked up from germline, CDR1 is SQVTM and CDR2 is ANQGSEA. Trimming shortened V by 2 bases and J by 5 bases, and 9 bases separated the two germline ends. The CDR3 bases are TGCAGCGTTGAAAAGAGGTGGGAGACCCAGTACTTC. It translates to CSVEKRWETQYF.

This clonotype appeared many times. The chain is built from TRBV4-3 and TRBJ2-1; D is ambiguous. The CDR3 has 14 amino acids. CDR1 and CDR2 from the germline V gene are LGHNA and YSLEER. V gave up 4 bases and J gave up 8 bases, with 15 bases separating them. CDR3: CASSPDPKAHEQFF. The CDR3, as DNA: TGCGCCAGCAGCCCGGATCCAAAGGCGCATGAGCAGTTCTTC.